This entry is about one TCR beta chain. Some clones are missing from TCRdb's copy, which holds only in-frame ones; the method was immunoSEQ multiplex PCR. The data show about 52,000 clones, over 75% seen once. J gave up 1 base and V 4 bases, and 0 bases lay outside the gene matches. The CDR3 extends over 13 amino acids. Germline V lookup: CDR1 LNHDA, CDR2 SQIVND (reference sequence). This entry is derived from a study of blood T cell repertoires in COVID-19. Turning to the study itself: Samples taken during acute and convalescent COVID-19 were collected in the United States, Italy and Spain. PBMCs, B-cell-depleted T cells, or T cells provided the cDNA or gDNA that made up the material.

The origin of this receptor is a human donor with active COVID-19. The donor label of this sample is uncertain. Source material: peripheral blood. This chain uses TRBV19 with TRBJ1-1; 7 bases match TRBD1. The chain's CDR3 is CASSRQGNTEAFF. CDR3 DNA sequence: TGTGCCAGTAGTAGACAGGGGAACACTGAAGCTTTCTTT.